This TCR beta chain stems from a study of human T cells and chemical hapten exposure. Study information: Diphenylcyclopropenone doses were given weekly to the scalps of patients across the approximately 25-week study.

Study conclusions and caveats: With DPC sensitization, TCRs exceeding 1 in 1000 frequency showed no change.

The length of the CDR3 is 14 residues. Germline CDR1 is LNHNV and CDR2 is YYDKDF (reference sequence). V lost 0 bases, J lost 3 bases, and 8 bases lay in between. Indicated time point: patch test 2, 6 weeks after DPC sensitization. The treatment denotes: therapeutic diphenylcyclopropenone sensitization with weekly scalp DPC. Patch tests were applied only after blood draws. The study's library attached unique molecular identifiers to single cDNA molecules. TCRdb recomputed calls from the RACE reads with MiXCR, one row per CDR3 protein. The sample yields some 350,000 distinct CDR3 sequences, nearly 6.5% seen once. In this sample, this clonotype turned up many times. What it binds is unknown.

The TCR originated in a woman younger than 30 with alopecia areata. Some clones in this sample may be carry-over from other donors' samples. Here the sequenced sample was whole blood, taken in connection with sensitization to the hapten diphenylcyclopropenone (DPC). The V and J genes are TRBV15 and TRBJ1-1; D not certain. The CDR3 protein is CATSRDDGDTEAFF. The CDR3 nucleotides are TGTGCCACCAGCAGAGATGACGGGGACACTGAAGCTTTCTTT.